Below, 3 T cell receptor beta chains from the same sample are listed, as sequenced in a study of blood T cell dynamics during melanoma immunotherapy. Sequenced by immunoSEQ multiplex PCR; TCRdb stores in-frame clones only, minus some. There are 7,000 to 8,500 clones in the sample; approximately 90% occur only once, and roughly 2.5% lies in the top ten. Time point described: week 3, after first cycle of checkpoint inhibitor. Sequenced material: blood, taken from a patient treated with checkpoint blockade. The receptors stem from a human donor with melanoma.

This clone came up once. The CDR3 loop reads CASTLNTEAFF. The DNA of the CDR3 is TGTGCCAGCACTTTAAACACTGAAGCTTTCTTT. The rearrangement links TRBV6-5 to TRBJ1-1; D ambiguous. This CDR3 contains 11 residues. V was shortened by 7 bases and J by 2 bases, with 5 bases between the two germline ends. CDR1 MNHEY and CDR2 SVGAGI come from the germline V gene.

The rearrangement links TRBV10-2 to TRBJ2-2; no clear D gene. The CDR3 is 14 residues long. Trimming stripped 7 bases from V and 0 bases from J, with 9 bases between. Germline V lookup: CDR1 WSHSY, CDR2 SAAADI. The DNA of the CDR3 is TGCGCCAGCAAGACCAACCCGAACACCGGGGAGCTGTTTTTT. Translation: CASKTNPNTGELFF.

The J gene is TRBJ2-7, the V gene TRBV28; D remains unclear. Germline V gives CDR1 MDHEN, CDR2 SYDVKM. The CDR3 is 12 residues long. Trimming took 4 bases from V and 0 from J, leaving 4 bases between them. The CDR3 sequence: CASSSPSYEQYF. For the CDR3, the DNA is TGTGCCAGCAGTTCCCCCTCCTACGAGCAGTACTTC.